This T cell receptor (beta chain) is drawn from a study of T cell repertoires and HLA-DP antigens. Study summary: One stimulator alloantigen differed from self by one groove amino acid; the other by ten.

A note on this clone: Antigen: not known.

Produced via immunoSEQ multiplex PCR; TCRdb's table is partial and in-frame only. The sample lists about 73,000 clones; about four fifths were seen once. Average purity of the negatively selected CD4+ T cells was just over 95%. The TCR was taken from a man in his fifties or sixties in good health and CMV-seronegative. Sample: CD4+ T cells from PBMCs.

The CDR3 reads CASSEAGQITYEQYF. The CDR3 DNA sequence: TGTGCCAGCAGTGAAGCGGGGCAGATTACCTACGAGCAGTACTTC. The chain links TRBV6-1 to TRBJ2-7, with D maybe TRBD1 (5 bases). The CDR3 is 15 amino acids. The ends were cut back, 0 bases at V and 2 bases at J, with 11 bases in the middle. Germline CDR1 MNHNS, CDR2 SASEGT.